Listed below are T cell receptor beta chains from one sample, sequenced in a study of shared clonotypes between healthy human individuals. The method was immunoSEQ multiplex PCR; TCRdb's version includes in-frame clones alone and lacks a portion of them. The table includes around 2,000,000 clones, about 93% detected once. Sequenced: naive CD8+ T cells from PBMCs. All receptors come from a man aged 18-30 years in good health. Some clones in this sample may be carry-over from other donors' samples. CDR3s include the opening cysteine and the closing phenylalanine or tryptophan. D genes are given only for firm matches. A row's size may be missing; if present it is once, few, many or a size class.

j_gene,d_gene,abundance,v_gene,CDR3aa,CDR3nt
TRBJ1-5,.,.,TRBV7-2,CASSLNSYSNQPQHF,TGTGCCAGCAGCTTAAACAGTTATAGCAATCAGCCCCAGCATTTT
TRBJ2-7,TRBD2,.,TRBV28,CASSFTLAGGSEQYF,TGTGCCAGCAGTTTTACCCTAGCGGGAGGATCCGAGCAGTACTTC
TRBJ1-1,TRBD1,.,TRBV5-1,CASSEDRPAEAFF,TGCGCCAGCAGCGAGGACAGGCCTGCTGAAGCTTTCTTT
TRBJ2-1,TRBD2,.,TRBV4-1,CASSHVKTSWNEQFF,TGCGCCAGCAGCCACGTCAAGACTAGCTGGAATGAGCAGTTCTTC
TRBJ2-1,.,once,TRBV7-9,CASSGRPYNEQFF,TGTGCCAGCAGCGGGCGCCCTTACAATGAGCAGTTCTTC
TRBJ2-7,TRBD2,.,TRBV19,CASSIAGGPSYEQYF,TGTGCCAGTAGTATAGCGGGAGGGCCTTCCTACGAGCAGTACTTC
TRBJ2-1,.,.,TRBV4-2,CASSQGLAYEQFF,TGTGCCAGCAGCCAGGGGCTAGCTTATGAGCAGTTCTTC
TRBJ2-7,.,.,TRBV10-3,CAISESTAPGTYEQYF,TGTGCCATCAGTGAGTCGACAGCACCTGGAACCTACGAGCAGTACTTC
TRBJ2-3,.,.,TRBV28,CASSLESGGGVTDTQYF,TGTGCCAGCAGTTTAGAGTCAGGCGGAGGAGTAACAGATACGCAGTATTTT
TRBJ2-7,TRBD2,.,TRBV9,CASSVSGSYEQYF,TGTGCCAGCAGCGTGAGCGGGAGCTACGAGCAGTACTTC
TRBJ2-1,.,.,TRBV7-9,CASTAGGSYNEQFF,TGTGCCAGCACAGCGGGTGGCTCCTACAATGAGCAGTTCTTC
TRBJ2-3,.,.,TRBV27,CASSPPGRGRRTQYF,TGTGCCAGCAGTCCACCGGGGCGAGGTAGGCGTACGCAGTATTTT
TRBJ2-2,.,once,TRBV6-5,CASSYGGGELFF,TGTGCCAGCAGTTACGGGGGCGGGGAGCTGTTTTTT
TRBJ1-1,.,.,TRBV5-1,CASSLMINQGEAFF,TGCGCCAGCAGCTTGATGATAAACCAGGGTGAAGCTTTCTTT
TRBJ2-1,.,.,TRBV11-2,CASSSKGSEYNEQFF,TGTGCCAGCAGCTCAAAGGGTAGCGAATACAATGAGCAGTTCTTC
TRBJ2-3,.,.,TRBV13,CASSLWGSGVDTQYF,TGTGCCAGCAGCTTATGGGGGAGTGGGGTAGATACGCAGTATTTT
TRBJ2-1,.,.,TRBV28,CASSLDNEQFF,TGTGCCAGCAGTTTAGACAATGAGCAGTTCTTC
TRBJ2-1,.,once,TRBV9,CASSVDRSRGPDGEQFF,TGTGCCAGCAGCGTAGACCGATCGCGGGGACCTGATGGTGAGCAGTTCTTC
TRBJ2-7,.,.,TRBV4-1,CAGSLQGEASYEQYF,TGCGCCGGCAGCCTGCAGGGGGAGGCATCCTACGAGCAGTACTTC
TRBJ2-7,TRBD2,once,TRBV19,CASSVSGLAGGPSEQYF,TGTGCCAGTAGTGTCTCCGGACTAGCGGGAGGGCCGTCCGAGCAGTACTTC
TRBJ1-1,.,.,TRBV19,CASSIPVVGAEAFF,TGTGCCAGTAGTATACCCGTAGTGGGGGCTGAAGCTTTCTTT
TRBJ2-3,.,many,TRBV21-1,CASSPIRGQGTDTQYF,TGTGCCAGCAGCCCCATACGAGGACAGGGGACAGATACGCAGTATTTT
TRBJ1-1,.,.,TRBV7-9,CASSPRPFQMSGTEAFF,.
TRBJ2-1,.,.,TRBV27,CASSLYPAEGVNNEQFF,TGTGCCAGCAGTTTATACCCCGCGGAGGGAGTGAACAATGAGCAGTTCTTC
TRBJ2-1,.,once,TRBV27,CASSWGGGKTYNEQFF,TGTGCCAGCAGTTGGGGGGGCGGGAAGACCTACAATGAGCAGTTCTTC
TRBJ2-1,TRBD2,.,TRBV6-1,CAIAGTSGYNEQFF,TGTGCCATCGCCGGGACTAGCGGTTACAATGAGCAGTTCTTC
TRBJ2-1,.,.,TRBV7-9,CASSTGAYNEQFF,TGTGCCAGCAGCACTGGGGCCTACAATGAGCAGTTCTTC
TRBJ1-4,.,.,TRBV13,CASSLSGATNEKLFF,TGTGCCAGCAGCCTATCGGGGGCAACTAATGAAAAACTGTTTTTT
TRBJ2-3,.,.,TRBV28,CASGETVGSTDTQYF,TGTGCCAGCGGAGAGACAGTAGGATCCACAGATACGCAGTATTTT
TRBJ1-3,.,once,TRBV10-2,CASSESGRTSGNTIYF,TGCGCCAGCAGTGAGTCGGGCAGAACCTCTGGAAACACCATATATTTT
TRBJ2-1,TRBD1,.,TRBV9,CASSASNNRGRFYNEQFF,TGTGCCAGCAGCGCGAGCAACAACAGGGGGCGATTTTACAATGAGCAGTTCTTC